The clone carrying this TCR beta chain has just a few counts. Its antigen is as yet unknown. It was with unique molecular identifiers that the TCRbeta library was prepared. TCRdb called the PCR reads again in MiXCR, with one record for every CDR3 protein. The table lists 600,000 to 800,000 distinct CDR3 sequences, around 14% of them singletons. These data originate in a study of T-cell reconstitution after alpha-beta-depleted transplantation in children. Broader study findings: Several hundred rapidly expanded clones from non-depleted graft cells reportedly supplied alpha-beta T cells about two months post-transplant.

The CDR3 extends over 16 amino acids. The V gene end was trimmed by 6 bases and the J gene end by 0 bases; junction bases not matched to a gene: 3. Looked up from germline, CDR1 is ENHRY and CDR2 is SYGVKD. The clonotype was recovered from a girl aged 2-15 years with congenital amegakaryocytic thrombocytopenia, due to receive a stem cell transplant. This sequence joins TRBV10-3 and TRBJ2-2, with 11 bases aligning to TRBD1. Specimen: PBMCs, collected before TCRalphabeta/CD19-depleted stem cell transplant. CDR3 bases: TGTGCCATCAGAATGGGACAGGGGGCGAACACCGGGGAGCTGTTTTTT. Amino acid sequence: CAIRMGQGANTGELFF.